The 16 T cell receptor beta chains in this list originate from one sample, sequenced in a study of monozygotic twins with inflammatory bowel disease (dated by TCRdb to between 2017 and 2020). The library was built by means of 5' RACE. The instrument was an Illumina HiSeq 2500. After TCRdb reprocessed the reads, each CDR3 protein sequence was kept as one row, without DNA. The table for this sample lists about 420,000 distinct CDR3 sequences. In total, the top ten clones hold 2.4% of the sample. Source material: blood. These receptor sequences come from a human donor with ulcerative colitis or Crohn's disease, or a healthy co-twin of an affected twin (not recorded which).

J is TRBJ2-3 and V is TRBV10-3. This CDR3 has 12 residues. The germline gives CDR1 ENHRY, CDR2 SYGVKD. CDR3 residues: CAISVRTDTQYF.

The J gene is TRBJ1-1, the V gene TRBV2; TCRdb's D gene call, TRBD1, goes unchecked for lack of DNA. CDR3 size: 15 residues. Germline V gene lookup returns CDR1 SNHLY and CDR2 FYNNEI. The CDR3 reads CASSEELGGNTEAFF.

The genes are TRBV5-1 and TRBJ2-7; the TRBD1 assignment by TCRdb is unverifiable without DNA. CDR1 is SGHRS, CDR2 YFSETQ, per germline. The CDR3 has 16 residues. CDR3: CASSLEYRGQYYEQYF.

The rearrangement joins TRBV5-6 to TRBJ2-7; TCRdb names TRBD1, which stays unverified in the absence of DNA. CDR1 and CDR2 from the germline V gene are SGHDT and YYEEEE. This CDR3 comprises 14 residues. The CDR3 sequence: CASSKRDRGYEQYF.

The chain links TRBV5-1 to TRBJ2-2. CDR1 and CDR2 (germline): SGHRS, YFSETQ. CDR3 length equals 15 residues. This chain's CDR3 is CASSLRSAFTGELFF.

This rearrangement joins TRBV7-2 to TRBJ2-3; TCRdb returns TRBD1, unconfirmable since there is no DNA. This CDR3 is 16 amino acids long. The V gene's germline CDR1 is SGHTA and CDR2 FQGNSA. CDR3: CASSLARSGGRDTQYF.

V gene TRBV5-1 combines with J gene TRBJ2-7; TCRdb outputs TRBD2, but without DNA this stays unchecked. The CDR3 extends over 14 amino acids. Germline CDR1 reads SGHRS; CDR2 reads YFSETQ. The CDR3 protein is CASSSSGYLYEQYF.

V and J are TRBV5-1 and TRBJ2-5; TCRdb calls TRBD2, which cannot be checked without DNA. Germline V gene data show CDR1 as SGHRS and CDR2 as YFSETQ. The CDR3 is 14 amino acids. CDR3 loop: CASSFSDFQETQYF.

The chain joins TRBV7-2 to TRBJ2-5. The CDR3 is 13 residues long. Germline loops: CDR1 SGHTA, CDR2 FQGNSA. The CDR3 protein is CASSFGSLETQYF.

The V call is TRBV9, the J call TRBJ2-7; there is no DNA to check the TCRdb D call of TRBD1. The CDR3 covers 15 residues. Germline V CDR1 and CDR2: SGDLS, YYNGEE. CDR3 residues: CASSVASSALYEQYF.

V is TRBV20-1 and J is TRBJ2-2; the TCRdb D gene call, TRBD1, has no DNA to confirm it. Germline V gene lookup returns CDR1 DFQATT and CDR2 SNEGSKA (reference sequence). The CDR3 sequence is 13 residues long. The CDR3 protein is CSVGKGGTGELFF.

The gene calls are TRBV7-2 and TRBJ2-5; TCRdb designates TRBD2, a call that cannot be tested without DNA. The CDR3 is 14 residues long. Germline CDR1 and CDR2: SGHTA and FQGNSA. The CDR3 sequence: CASSLVAGYETQYF. Drawing the rest from reference TRBV7-2 and TRBJ2-5, the complete variable domain is GAGVSQSPSNKVTEKGKDVELRCDPISGHTALYWYRQSLGQGLEFLIYFQGNSAPDKSGLPSDRFSAERTGGSVSTLTIQRTQQEDSAVYLCASSLVAGYETQYFGPGTRLLVL.

The CDR3 loop is CASGPKVPKGDTF. The V gene is TRBV5-5, the J gene TRBJ1-2; TCRdb calls TRBD1, which cannot be checked without DNA. The CDR3 is made up of 13 amino acids. Germline CDR1 reads SGHKS; CDR2 reads YYEKEE (reference sequence).

The chain couples TRBV20-1 to TRBJ2-1; as DNA is missing, the TRBD2 call by TCRdb cannot be tested. Per the germline V gene, CDR1 is DFQATT and CDR2 is SNEGSKA (reference sequence). This CDR3 region has 16 residues. The CDR3 sequence: CSAREGGLGEYNEQFF.

The genes are TRBV6-1 and TRBJ1-2; TCRdb's D call, TRBD1, is unchecked because there is no DNA. Germline lookup yields CDR1 MNHNS and CDR2 SASEGT. CDR3 length: 17 residues. The CDR3 protein is CASSKGGQPLKNYGYTF.

The chain employs TRBV11-2 and TRBJ1-2; lacking DNA, the TRBD1 call made by TCRdb goes unchecked. There are 14 residues in the CDR3. Germline V gene lookup returns CDR1 SGHAT and CDR2 FQNNGV. The CDR3 sequence: CASSLDPDSYGYTF.